Included here is one TCR beta chain sequence, with context. J was trimmed by 8 bases and V by 7 bases; bases with no gene match: 7. CDR3 size: 13 residues. From germline, CDR1 is SQVTM and CDR2 ANQGSEA. These data belong to a study of blood T cell repertoires in COVID-19. As for the study in general: The study drew acute and convalescent COVID-19 samples from the United States, Italy and Spain.

Participants had their cohort set by participant-reported clinical history. The study counted Cohort 3 donors as recovered given two negative PCRs, clearance, or symptom resolution. In the original workflow: Nucleated cell counts were estimated from reference gene primer amplification. Profiling relied on immunoSEQ multiplex PCR, and the TCRdb table lists in-frame clones only, not all of them. The V and J calls and the clone size are those of that table, but D and trimming were determined from the DNA. Found here are approximately 350,000 clones, over 75% of them singletons; the top ten hold about 1%.

The V and J genes are TRBV29-1 and TRBJ2-2, with 10 bases identical to TRBD1. This clonotype was obtained from a man between 18 and 35 years old who had recovered from COVID-19. Sequencing was carried out using PBMCs or T cells enriched from blood (not recorded which). The CDR3 is CSGRRTGGGELFF. CDR3 coding DNA: TGCAGCGGAAGGAGGACAGGGGGAGGGGAGCTGTTTTTT.